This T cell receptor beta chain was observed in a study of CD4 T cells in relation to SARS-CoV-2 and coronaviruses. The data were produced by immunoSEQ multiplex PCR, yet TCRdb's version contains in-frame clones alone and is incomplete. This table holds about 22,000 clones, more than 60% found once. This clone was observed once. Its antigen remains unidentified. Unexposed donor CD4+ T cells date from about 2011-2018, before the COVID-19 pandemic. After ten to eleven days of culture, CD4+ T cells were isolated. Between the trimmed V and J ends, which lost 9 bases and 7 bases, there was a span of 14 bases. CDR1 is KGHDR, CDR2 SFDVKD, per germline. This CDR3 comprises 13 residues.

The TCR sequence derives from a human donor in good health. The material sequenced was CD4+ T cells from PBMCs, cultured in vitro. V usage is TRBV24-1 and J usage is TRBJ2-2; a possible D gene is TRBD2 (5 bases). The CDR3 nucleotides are TGTGCCACCGAGGGAAAACTTATCGGGGAGCTGTTTTTT. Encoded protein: CATEGKLIGELFF.